A single count supports the clone carrying this T cell receptor beta chain. These data are taken from a study of blood T cell repertoires in COVID-19. Method: immunoSEQ multiplex PCR; TCRdb's copy keeps in-frame clones and lacks some. The table shows about 73,000 clones, with 83% occurring only once. Germline V gives CDR1 LNHDA, CDR2 SQIVND (reference sequence). The germline V and J ends were trimmed by 5 bases and 1 base, with 11 bases remaining between them. This CDR3 spans 14 amino acids. This TCR was recovered from a man aged 50-59 years with active COVID-19. Sequenced material: peripheral blood. This rearrangement joins TRBV19 to TRBJ1-1; D is unclear. CDR3 coding DNA: TGTGCCAGTAGTCCCGTGAACGGGAACACTGAAGCTTTCTTT. As protein: CASSPVNGNTEAFF.